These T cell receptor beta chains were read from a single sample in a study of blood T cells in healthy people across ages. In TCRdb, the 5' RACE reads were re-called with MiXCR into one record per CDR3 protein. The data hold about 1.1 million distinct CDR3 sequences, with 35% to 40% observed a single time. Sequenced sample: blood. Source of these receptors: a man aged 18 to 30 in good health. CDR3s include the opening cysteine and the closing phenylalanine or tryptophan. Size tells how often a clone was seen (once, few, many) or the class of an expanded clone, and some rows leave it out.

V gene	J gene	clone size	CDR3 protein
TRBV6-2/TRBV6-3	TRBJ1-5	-	CASTGNPGQPNSNQPQHF
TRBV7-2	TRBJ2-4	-	CASSGDRVNIQYF
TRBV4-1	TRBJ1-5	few	CASSQIEHGGQPQHF
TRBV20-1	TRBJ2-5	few	CSARGNRGQETQYF
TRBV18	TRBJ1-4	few	CASSPGRQDEKLFF
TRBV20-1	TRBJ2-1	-	CSARTLAGGYNEQFF
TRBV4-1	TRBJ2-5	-	CASSQVRQGAKSTEQYF
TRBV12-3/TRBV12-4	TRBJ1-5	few	CASIRGNQPQHF
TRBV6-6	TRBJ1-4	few	CASKGRVNEKLFF
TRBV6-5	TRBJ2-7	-	CASSYTTSGGPKLNEQYF
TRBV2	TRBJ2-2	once	CASSGEHTGELFF
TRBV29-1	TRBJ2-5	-	CSGLRQNTDNEQYF
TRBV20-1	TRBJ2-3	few	CSARDPGGAWTDTQYF
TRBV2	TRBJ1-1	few	CASSGSGLRNTEAFF
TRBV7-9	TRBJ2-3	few	CASSDVQGAFQYF
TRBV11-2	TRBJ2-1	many	CASSARGGNEQFF
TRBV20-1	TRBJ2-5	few	CSAGSTAGTQYF
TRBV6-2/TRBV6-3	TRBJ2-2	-	CASSYSWAKNTGELFF
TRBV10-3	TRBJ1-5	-	CAISDKGIQPQHF
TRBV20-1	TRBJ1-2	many	CSARGRHGYTF
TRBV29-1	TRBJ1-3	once	CSVAAGDGNTIYF
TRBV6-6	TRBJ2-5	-	CASSKGQPRETQYF
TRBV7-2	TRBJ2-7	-	CASSQHPSTYEQYF
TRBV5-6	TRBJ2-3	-	CASRWGQGLADTQYF
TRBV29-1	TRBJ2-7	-	CSVATASYNEQYF
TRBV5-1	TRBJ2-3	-	CASSFAPPTDTQYF
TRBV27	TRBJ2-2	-	CASSPMGGVTGELFF
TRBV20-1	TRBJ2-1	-	CSARTLGGGADNEQFF
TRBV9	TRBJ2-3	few	CASSADRSSTDTQYF
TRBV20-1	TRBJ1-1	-	CSARDRRQNTEAFF
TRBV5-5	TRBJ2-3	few	CASSNPGLATDTQYF
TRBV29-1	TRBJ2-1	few	CSTGTGRNEQFF
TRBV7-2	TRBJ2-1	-	CAGSLSRGNEQFF
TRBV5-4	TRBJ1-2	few	CASKGQGYGYTF
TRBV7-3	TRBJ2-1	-	CASSRGPDYNEQFF
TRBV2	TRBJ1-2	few	CASKFDQGNYGYTF
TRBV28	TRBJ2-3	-	CARPGHRSTDTQYF
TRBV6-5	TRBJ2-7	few	CASSRNRATYEQYF
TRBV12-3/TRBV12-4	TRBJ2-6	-	CASSQGAGANVLTF
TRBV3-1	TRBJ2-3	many	CASSEHGDTQYF
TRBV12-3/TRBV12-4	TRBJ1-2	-	CASSLYVRSGGYTF
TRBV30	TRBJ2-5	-	CAWSVSAGVNEQYF
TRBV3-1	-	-	CASSQLVHLRGGQETQFF
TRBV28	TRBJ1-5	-	CASSPSARGNQPQHF
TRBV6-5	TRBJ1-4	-	CASSKDRGRPNEKLFF
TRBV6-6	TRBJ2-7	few	CASSRPYEQYF
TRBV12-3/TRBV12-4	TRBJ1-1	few	CASTKGHNTEAFF
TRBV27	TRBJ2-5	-	CASSFGTGGFYSQYF
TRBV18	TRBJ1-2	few	CASSPGGRSDYGYTF
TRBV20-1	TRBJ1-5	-	CSAREPTGQHF
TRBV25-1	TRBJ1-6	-	CASSGSPGPTNSPLHF
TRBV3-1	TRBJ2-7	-	CASSQDGWEGYEQYF
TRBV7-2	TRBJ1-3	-	CASSPTGSGNTIYF
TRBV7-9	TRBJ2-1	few	CASTIGESSYNEQFF
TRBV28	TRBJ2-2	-	CASRNPGPNTGELFF